The clone carrying this T cell receptor beta chain appeared a few times. Antigen specificity is unknown. With 3 bases clipped from V and 0 bases from J, the junction kept 3 bases outside the gene matches. The CDR3 has 15 amino acids. In germline, CDR1 is SGDLS, CDR2 YYNGEE. The sample originates from a study of T cell repertoires in cytomegalovirus infection. Study as a whole: Indicated by public TCR beta signatures were CMV infection and matching HLA type.

Each CDR3 protein is one row after TCRdb ran MiXCR on the reads. Among around 350,000 distinct CDR3 sequences listed, around 18% were seen once. Study results and caveats: Individuals carrying CMV plus the relevant HLA were identified by cumulative frequency of public TCR beta families. HLA-C-restricted CMV clonotypes gave the most frequent clonotype in two of eight donors.

This TCR derives from a human donor in good health (CMV status not recorded). Some clones in this sample may be carry-over from other donors' samples. V and J are TRBV9 and TRBJ2-3; 8 bases are a match to TRBD2. Specimen: PBMCs. DNA of the CDR3: TGTGCCAGCAGCGACGGGGGGGGTAGCACAGATACGCAGTATTTT. Amino acids: CASSDGGGSTDTQYF.